The 25 T cell receptor beta chains in this list originate from one sample, sequenced in a study of CD8+ T cells in alopecia areata. RNA was isolated and reverse transcribed to cDNA, the sequencing template. Sequenced by immunoSEQ multiplex PCR; TCRdb stores in-frame clones only, minus some. This sample carries 270,000 or so clones, none of them present only once. After pooling, cutaneous lymph node cells were sorted with CD4, CD8alpha, NKG2D, NKG2ACE and other markers. The sequenced material came from CD4+ T cells sorted from a lymph node. Source of these receptors: a C3H/HeJ mouse with alopecia areata. Mice of this strain are of MHC haplotype H2-k.

On this clone: Mouse gene names and germline throughout. The CDR3 is cut off 4 residues early in the read; its end comes from the germline J gene. The chain employs TRBV19 and TRBJ2-5, with D possibly matching TRBD1 (6 bases). Germline assignment: CDR1 FNHDT and CDR2 SITEND (reference sequence). The length of the CDR3 is 14 residues. V gave up 6 bases and J gave up 1 base, with 12 bases separating them. The DNA read from the CDR3 is TGTGCCAGCACCGTCTCAGGGGACCAAGAC. It translates to CASTVSGDQD. The whole CDR3 sequence is CASTVSGDQDTQYF.

Notes on this clone: All gene names here are mouse names. The CDR3 end falls 4 residues outside the read, so it is completed with the germline J gene. Other DNA sequences from this sample encode an identical CDR3 as well. The genes are TRBV19 and TRBJ2-3; 10 bases line up with TRBD2. CDR3 length equals 16 residues. Germline CDR1 FNHDT, CDR2 SITEND (reference sequence). Trimming at V came to 0 bases and at J to 0 bases, leaving 1 base not matched to a gene. The CDR3 region is CASSIGLGGSAETLYF. The CDR3 DNA, read in part, is TGTGCCAGCAGTATAGGACTGGGGGGTAGTGCAGAA. Filled out from reference TRBV19 and TRBJ2-3, the complete variable domain reads GGIITQTPKFLIGQEGQKLTLKCQQNFNHDTMYWYRQDSGKGLRLIYYSITENDLQKGDLSEGYDASREKKSSFSLTVTSAQKNEMAVFLCASSIGLGGSAETLYFGSGTRLTVL.

Comment on this clone: Gene names and germline match the mouse. The DNA ends 4 residues before the CDR3 does, and the rest of the CDR3 is filled in from the germline J gene. The chain has TRBV1 and TRBJ2-1; D possibly corresponds to TRBD1 (6 bases). The CDR3 has 13 amino acids. CDR1 NSQYPW and CDR2 LRSPGD come from the germline V gene (reference sequence). The CDR3 sequence is CTCSAAGTAEQFF. CDR3 bases read: TGCACCTGCAGTGCAGCCGGGACAGCT.

On this clone: Genes here carry mouse names. The read is 4 residues too short to cover the CDR3 end, so that end is filled in from the germline J gene. The sample contains more than one DNA sequence encoding this CDR3. The J gene is TRBJ2-3, the V gene TRBV5; the D gene is possibly TRBD2 (5 bases). The CDR3 is made up of 15 amino acids. CDR1 and CDR2 (germline): LGHNA, YNLKQL (reference sequence). V lost 1 base to trimming and J lost 0 bases, with 8 bases between them. CDR3 sequence reads: CASSQAGFSAETLYF. CDR3 bases read: TGTGCCAGCAGCCAAGCTGGGTTTAGTGCAGAA.

On this clone itself: The gene names given are mouse names. Sequencing ends 3 residues short of the CDR3 end; the germline J gene provides the rest. Different DNA sequences within this sample yield the same CDR3. The J gene is TRBJ1-6, the V gene TRBV13-1; 11 bases fit TRBD1. TRBJ1-6 is an open reading frame, and its role is uncertain. The germline V gene encodes CDR1 NSHNY and CDR2 SYGAGN. With V trimmed by 3 bases and J by 1 base, 0 bases remained unmatched. The CDR3 loop spans 16 amino acids. CDR3 bases read: TGTGCCAGCAGTGGGGACAGGGGGTCCTATAATTCGCCC. Residues: CASSGDRGSYNSP. The CDR3 as a whole reads CASSGDRGSYNSPLYF.

This clone showed up just a few times. Gene names are the mouse ones. From the germline J gene comes the end of the CDR3, since the read stops 4 residues before it. The rearrangement joins TRBV1 to TRBJ1-1; D remains unclear. V shed 3 bases and J shed 1 base, with 9 bases lying between them. Germline CDR1 reads NSQYPW; CDR2 reads LRSPGD (reference sequence). This CDR3 comprises 14 residues. The part of the CDR3 DNA that was read is TGCACCTGCAGTGCTCCCGCAGAAAACACA. Its translation is CTCSAPAENT. The entire CDR3 protein reads CTCSAPAENTEVFF.

Remarks on this clone: The germline and genes are mouse ones. The CDR3 end is not reached by the read, which stops 4 residues before it; the germline J gene fills it in. Other DNA sequences of this sample code for an identical CDR3. The chain couples TRBV19 to TRBJ2-1; maybe TRBD1 (6 bases). Trimming took 3 bases from V and 6 from J, leaving 10 bases between them. Germline CDR1 FNHDT, CDR2 SITEND (reference sequence). The CDR3 length is 13 residues. The sequenced part of the CDR3 DNA is TGTGCCAGCAGTACAGGGGAGGGTGCT. Translating gives CASSTGEGA. The whole CDR3 reads CASSTGEGAEQFF.

As to this clone: Genes here carry mouse names. The read finishes 4 residues shy of the CDR3 end, and the germline J gene is used to complete it. The J gene is TRBJ2-2, the V gene TRBV13-1; no clear D. Germline V CDR1 and CDR2: NSHNY, SYGAGN. The CDR3 is 14 residues long. The V gene lost 0 bases and the J gene lost 1 base, with 4 bases spanning the gap. Here the CDR3 reads CASSDVQNTGQLYF. The sequenced CDR3 bases are TGTGCCAGCAGTGATGTCCAAAACACCGGG.

About this clone itself: Genes and germline are mouse. Read coverage stops 4 residues before the CDR3 terminus; the germline J gene supplies the remainder. The same CDR3 can be traced to other DNA sequences in this sample. V and J are TRBV1 and TRBJ2-1; TRBD1 agrees at 9 bases. The length of the CDR3 is 14 residues. V gave up 4 bases and J gave up 3 bases; unmatched junction bases: 1. Germline CDR1 reads NSQYPW; CDR2 reads LRSPGD (reference sequence). This chain's CDR3 is CTCSGQGGYAEQFF. CDR3 DNA (partial): TGCACCTGCAGTGGACAGGGGGGCTATGCT. The variable domain in full, completed from reference TRBV1 and TRBJ2-1, reads VTLLEQNPRWRLVPRGQAVNLRCILKNSQYPWMSWYQQDLQKQLQWLFTLRSPGDKEVKSLPGADYLATRVTDTELRLQVANMSQGRTLYCTCSGQGGYAEQFFGPGTRLTVL.

This clone showed up just a few times. Gene names and germline refer to mouse. The CDR3 end falls 4 residues outside the read, so it is completed with the germline J gene. The chain couples TRBV19 to TRBJ2-1; the D gene is possibly TRBD2 (6 bases). The V gene lost 1 base and the J gene lost 1 base, with 9 bases spanning the gap. In germline, CDR1 is FNHDT, CDR2 SITEND (reference sequence). The CDR3 loop spans 15 amino acids. The CDR3 region is CASSIMGLNYAEQFF. Partial CDR3 DNA: TGTGCCAGCAGTATAATGGGACTAAACTATGCT.

This clone was observed a few times. Gene names and germline match the mouse. The read ends 4 residues early relative to the CDR3; the germline J gene fills the gap. Within the sample, other DNA sequences also encode this same CDR3. The V and J genes are TRBV31 and TRBJ2-4, with 10 bases matching TRBD2. In germline, CDR1 is GKSSPN, CDR2 SITVG. Trimming at V came to 0 bases and at J to 0 bases, leaving 3 bases not matched to a gene. CDR3 length equals 16 residues. The sequenced part of the CDR3 DNA is TGTGCCTGGAGTCTTCTGGGGGGGCCAAGTCAAAAC. Protein: CAWSLLGGPSQN. The entire CDR3 protein reads CAWSLLGGPSQNTLYF.

Remarks on this clone: Gene names denote mouse genes. The read ends 4 residues before the CDR3 terminus; that terminus is restored from the germline J gene. This sequence joins TRBV5 and TRBJ2-2; TRBD1 agrees at 9 bases. This CDR3 spans 15 amino acids. CDR1 is LGHNA, CDR2 YNLKQL, per germline (reference sequence). The V segment lost 0 bases and the J segment 6 bases; nucleotides outside the gene matches: 2. CDR3 DNA (partial): TGTGCCAGCAGCCAAGAGGGACAGGGATCCGGG. It yields the protein CASSQEGQGSG. The full CDR3 reads CASSQEGQGSGQLYF.

This clone was seen a handful of times. Gene names denote mouse genes. The CDR3 goes on 4 residues after the read ends, and that part is filled in from the germline J gene. The chain links TRBV5 to TRBJ2-5, with D possibly being TRBD1 (6 bases). Germline lookup yields CDR1 LGHNA and CDR2 YNLKQL (reference sequence). V dropped 4 bases and J dropped 3 bases, with 11 bases sitting between them. CDR3 length equals 14 residues. The sequenced part of the CDR3 DNA is TGTGCCAGCAGCCCCCGGGACATGCAAGAC. Translated: CASSPRDMQD. The complete CDR3 protein is CASSPRDMQDTQYF.

This clone was seen only a few times. Genes and germline are mouse. The CDR3 extends 4 residues past the end of the read, so its final part is completed from the germline J gene. The J gene is TRBJ2-7, the V gene TRBV5; no clear D. The germline V and J ends were trimmed by 0 bases and 0 bases, with 9 bases remaining between them. The CDR3 is 15 amino acids. CDR1 and CDR2 from the germline V gene are LGHNA and YNLKQL (reference sequence). This CDR3 reads CASSQDLGYSYEQYF. CDR3 bases read: TGTGCCAGCAGCCAAGATCTTGGGTACTCCTAT.

To note about this clone: Any gene name here is a mouse gene name. The read ends 4 residues shy of where the CDR3 ends; the end is completed using the germline J gene. This chain joins TRBV13-2 and TRBJ2-3; D gene uncertain. Germline V lookup: CDR1 NNHNN, CDR2 SYGAGS (reference sequence). CDR3 length: 14 residues. Trimming left V 2 bases short and J 0 bases short, with 7 bases between. The CDR3: CASGDETSAETLYF. The part of the CDR3 DNA that was read is TGTGCCAGCGGTGACGAGACTAGTGCAGAA.

In this sample, this clone turned up a few times. Gene labels here are mouse ones. Sequencing ends 4 residues short of the CDR3 end; the germline J gene provides the rest. The chain recombines TRBV19 with TRBJ2-2; no firm D call. In germline, CDR1 is FNHDT, CDR2 SITEND (reference sequence). The CDR3 is 13 residues long. CDR3 DNA (partial): TGTGCCAGCAGTCCCAAGGGTAACGGG. Translated, it gives CASSPKGNG. The whole CDR3 is CASSPKGNGQLYF. The full variable domain, rest sourced from reference TRBV19 and TRBJ2-2, is GGIITQTPKFLIGQEGQKLTLKCQQNFNHDTMYWYRQDSGKGLRLIYYSITENDLQKGDLSEGYDASREKKSSFSLTVTSAQKNEMAVFLCASSPKGNGQLYFGEGSKLTVL.

The sample holds a few counts of this clone. All gene names here are mouse names. The CDR3 extends 4 residues past the end of the read, so its final part is completed from the germline J gene. The rearrangement links TRBV13-3 to TRBJ2-3, with 10 bases lining up with TRBD2. The CDR3 spans 16 residues. Germline V CDR1 and CDR2: NNHDY, SYVADS. The V and J ends lost 6 bases and 0 bases, in that order; junction bases with no gene match: 7. CDR3 sequence reads: CASTRTGGTSAETLYF. CDR3 bases read: TGTGCCAGCACCAGGACTGGGGGTACTAGTGCAGAA.

This clone has more than one count but fewer than ten. A much bigger clone sits one base away, suggesting this may be a read error. Any gene name here is a mouse gene name. The missing CDR3 end, 4 residues past where the read stops, is filled in from the germline J gene. The chain couples TRBV2 to TRBJ1-2; 8 bases map to TRBD1. Germline V CDR1 and CDR2: LGHNA, YSYQKL. V gave up 1 base and J gave up 3 bases; unmatched junction bases: 1. CDR3 length equals 14 residues. The DNA read from the CDR3 is TGTGCCAGCAGCCAAGGGACAGGGCACTCC. Translated, it gives CASSQGTGHS. In full, the CDR3 reads CASSQGTGHSDYTF.

In its sample, this clone was seen a few times. The genes and germline here are from mouse. With the read ending 4 residues before the CDR3 end, the germline J gene is used to fill in that end. The chain links TRBV1 to TRBJ1-2; a possible D gene is TRBD1 (5 bases). The germline V and J ends were trimmed by 0 bases and 0 bases, with 11 bases remaining between them. This CDR3 contains 16 residues. The germline V gene encodes CDR1 NSQYPW and CDR2 LRSPGD (reference sequence). The chain's CDR3 is CTCSADATVANSDYTF. The DNA read from the CDR3 is TGCACCTGCAGTGCAGATGCGACAGTTGCAAACTCC.

In this sample, this clone turned up many times. Gene names are the mouse ones. The read ends 4 residues before the CDR3 terminus; that terminus is restored from the germline J gene. The same CDR3 can be traced to other DNA sequences in this sample. The chain links TRBV17 to TRBJ2-1; 9 bases map to TRBD2. The CDR3 loop spans 14 amino acids. Trimming cost V 6 bases and J 1 base; bases outside gene matches: 1. Germline CDR1 and CDR2: MNHDT and YYDKIL. The part of the CDR3 DNA that was read is TGTGCTAGCAGCGACTGGGGGAACTATGCT. Translating gives CASSDWGNYA. The entire CDR3 reads CASSDWGNYAEQFF.

About this clone itself: Genes here carry mouse names. The read terminates 4 residues before the CDR3 end, so the remaining end is supplied by the germline J gene. The chain employs TRBV5 and TRBJ2-1; TRBD2 agrees at 7 bases. CDR1 is LGHNA and CDR2 is YNLKQL in the germline V gene (reference sequence). Trimming at V came to 0 bases and at J to 3 bases, leaving 8 bases not matched to a gene. The CDR3 sequence is 17 residues long. The CDR3 sequence is CASSQEPPGLSYAEQFF. The covered CDR3 bases are TGTGCCAGCAGCCAAGAGCCTCCGGGACTGAGCTATGCT.

The sample holds a few counts of this clone. Gene names refer to mouse genes. Incomplete CDR3 DNA: TGTGCCAGCAGCCAAGATGGACTGGGGGGGCGCGAT. This encodes CASSQDGLGGRD. The CDR3 reads in full as CASSQDGLGGRDEQYF. The chain joins TRBV5 to TRBJ2-7; TRBD2 matches 13 bases. The read stops 4 residues short of the end of the CDR3; the missing end is completed from the germline J gene. Germline CDR1 and CDR2: LGHNA and YNLKQL (reference sequence). CDR3 length: 16 amino acids.

This clone was counted a few times. This could be a read error, since a much larger clone is one nucleotide away. The genes and germline here are from mouse. The read stops 4 residues short of the end of the CDR3; the missing end is completed from the germline J gene. Other DNA sequences in this sample translate to the same CDR3. The chain links TRBV1 to TRBJ1-1; 11 bases map to TRBD1. Germline assignment: CDR1 NSQYPW and CDR2 LRSPGD (reference sequence). This CDR3 spans 15 amino acids. With V trimmed by 3 bases and J by 0 bases, 0 bases remained unmatched. The CDR3 here is CTCSAGQGANTEVFF. The sequenced part of the CDR3 DNA is TGCACCTGCAGTGCGGGACAGGGGGCAAACACA.

Note on this clone: Mouse names are used for the genes. The read comes to an end 4 residues before the CDR3 does, leaving the germline J gene to fill in the end. The chain is built from TRBV1 and TRBJ1-1, with 7 bases aligning to TRBD1. The ends lost 1 base at V and 3 bases at J; junction bases unmatched: 5. Germline loops: CDR1 NSQYPW, CDR2 LRSPGD (reference sequence). CDR3 length: 15 amino acids. The CDR3 reads CTCSAGAGGYTEVFF. Incomplete CDR3 DNA: TGCACCTGCAGTGCAGGAGCAGGGGGTTACACA.

This clone was observed a few times. The listed genes are named as in mouse. The sequenced fragment ends 4 residues before the CDR3 boundary, so the rest is inferred from the germline J gene. The chain recombines TRBV19 with TRBJ2-3; 14 bases fit TRBD2. From germline, CDR1 is FNHDT and CDR2 SITEND (reference sequence). V lost 3 bases and J lost 1; bases outside the gene matches: 7. The CDR3 covers 18 residues. The CDR3 reads CASSNRDWGGAGAETLYF. CDR3 DNA (partial): TGTGCCAGCAGTAACCGGGACTGGGGGGGCGCGGGTGCAGAA. Full variable domain (outside the CDR3, taken from reference TRBV19 and TRBJ2-3): GGIITQTPKFLIGQEGQKLTLKCQQNFNHDTMYWYRQDSGKGLRLIYYSITENDLQKGDLSEGYDASREKKSSFSLTVTSAQKNEMAVFLCASSNRDWGGAGAETLYFGSGTRLTVL.